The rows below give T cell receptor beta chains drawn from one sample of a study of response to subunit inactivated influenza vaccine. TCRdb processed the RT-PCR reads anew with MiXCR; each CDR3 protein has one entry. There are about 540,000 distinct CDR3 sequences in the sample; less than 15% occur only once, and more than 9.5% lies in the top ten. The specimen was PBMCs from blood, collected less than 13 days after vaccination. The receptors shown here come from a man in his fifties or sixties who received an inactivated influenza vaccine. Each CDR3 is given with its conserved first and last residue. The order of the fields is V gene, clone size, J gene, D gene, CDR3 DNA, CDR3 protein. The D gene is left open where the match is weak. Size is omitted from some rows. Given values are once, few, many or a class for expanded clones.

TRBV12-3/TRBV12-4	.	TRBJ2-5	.	TGTGCCCGTGCGGTGGTAAAGGAGACCCAGTACTTC	CARAVVKETQYF
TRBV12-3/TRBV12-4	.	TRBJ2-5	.	TGTGCCAGCAGGGACCACAGGGTCGGAGAGACCCAGTACTTC	CASRDHRVGETQYF
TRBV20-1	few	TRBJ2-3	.	TGCAGTGCTACGGGCACAGATACGCAGTATTTT	CSATGTDTQYF
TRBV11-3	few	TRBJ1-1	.	TGTGCCAGCAGCTCTAACCATGGGACTGAAGCTTTCTTT	CASSSNHGTEAFF
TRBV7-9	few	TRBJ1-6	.	TGTGCCAGCAGCTATAGTGGGGTGCATTCACCCCTCCACTTT	CASSYSGVHSPLHF
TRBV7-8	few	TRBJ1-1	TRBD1	TGTGCCAGCAGCTTGGGACAGACCCGGAACACTGAAGCTTTCTTT	CASSLGQTRNTEAFF
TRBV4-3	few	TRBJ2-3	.	TGCGCCAGCAGCCACGAACGGGGCTGGGGGGCAGATACGCAGTATTTT	CASSHERGWGADTQYF
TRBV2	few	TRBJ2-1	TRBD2	TGTGCCAGCCAGACTAGCCTGCAGTTCTTC	CASQTSLQFF
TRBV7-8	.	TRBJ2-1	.	TGTGCCAGCAGTCTTCCGGAGGCCTACAATGAGCAGTTCTTC	CASSLPEAYNEQFF
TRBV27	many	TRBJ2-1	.	TGTGCCAGCAGTTTATCGACGGGAGCCTACAATGAGCAGTTCTTC	CASSLSTGAYNEQFF
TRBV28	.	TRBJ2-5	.	TGTGCCAGCAGTTTAATGCGGCATATAGAGACCCAGTACTTC	CASSLMRHIETQYF
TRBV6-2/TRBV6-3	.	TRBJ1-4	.	TGTGCCAGCAGTACTCCACAGGGCGCAACTAATGAAAAACTGTTTTTT	CASSTPQGATNEKLFF
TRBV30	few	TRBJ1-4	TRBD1	TGTGCCTGGAAAATCAGGGGGAATGAAAAACTGTTTTTT	CAWKIRGNEKLFF
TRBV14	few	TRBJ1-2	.	TGTGCCAGCAGCCTTGGGACTACTTACACCTTC	CASSLGTTYTF
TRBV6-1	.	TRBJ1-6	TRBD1	TGTGCCAGCAGGGATACCGGGACAGGGGGATCACCCCTCCACTTT	CASRDTGTGGSPLHF
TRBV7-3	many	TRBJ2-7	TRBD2	TGTGCCAGCAGCTTATCTGGCGGGAGATCCTCCTACGAGCAGTACTTC	CASSLSGGRSSYEQYF
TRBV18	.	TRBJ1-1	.	TGTGCCAGCTCACCCGGGGTTCAGGGAGCCCTGAACACTGAAGCTTTCTTT	CASSPGVQGALNTEAFF
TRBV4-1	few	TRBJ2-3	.	TGCGCCAGCAGCCAAGGGGTGGTTTCAGATACGCAGTATTTT	CASSQGVVSDTQYF
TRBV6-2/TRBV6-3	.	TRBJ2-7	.	TGTGCCAGCCGTGAGGGCGGAGGGCCCCCCTACGAGCAGTACTTC	CASREGGGPPYEQYF
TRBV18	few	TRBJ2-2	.	TGTGCCAGCTCACCAGGGGGCCGCGGGGAGCTGTTTTTT	CASSPGGRGELFF
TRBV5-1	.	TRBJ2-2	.	TGCGCCAGCAGCACCGACTGGTCGAACACCGGGGAGCTGTTTTTT	CASSTDWSNTGELFF
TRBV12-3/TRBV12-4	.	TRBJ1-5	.	TGTGCCAGCAGTTTAGGGGGGAATACTCAGCCCCAGCATTTT	CASSLGGNTQPQHF
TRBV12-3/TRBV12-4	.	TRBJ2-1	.	TGTGCCAGCAGTTTCGGGGTAGCTTCCTACAATGAGCAGTTCTTC	CASSFGVASYNEQFF
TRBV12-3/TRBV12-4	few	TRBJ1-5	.	TGTGCCAGCAGTATGGGACAAGGGTCTCATCAGCCCCAGCATTTT	CASSMGQGSHQPQHF
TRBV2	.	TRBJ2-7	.	TGTGCCAGCCGGGACGGACTGTCCTACGAGCAGTACTTC	CASRDGLSYEQYF
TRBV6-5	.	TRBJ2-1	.	TGTGCCAGCAGTTACTTAGGCCCGAAAAGCTCCTACAATGAGCAGTTCTTC	CASSYLGPKSSYNEQFF
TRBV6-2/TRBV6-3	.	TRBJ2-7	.	TGTGCCAGCAGTTCCAGGGACACTGCATCCTACGAGCAGTACTTC	CASSSRDTASYEQYF
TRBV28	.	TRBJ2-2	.	TGTGCCAGCAGTTTTGTCGGAGACGGGGAGCTGTTTTTT	CASSFVGDGELFF
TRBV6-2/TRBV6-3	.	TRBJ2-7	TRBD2	TGTGCCAGCAGACCCGGGGGAGCGGGAACCTACGAGCAGTACTTC	CASRPGGAGTYEQYF
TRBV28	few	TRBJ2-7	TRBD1	TGTGCCAGCAGCTCGTGGGACAGGTCTCGCGAGCAGTACTTC	CASSSWDRSREQYF
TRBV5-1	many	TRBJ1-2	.	TGCGCCAGCACCCCAAAAGGACCCCCAAACTATGGCTACACCTTC	CASTPKGPPNYGYTF
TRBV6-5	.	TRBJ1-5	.	TGTGCCAGCAGTTACCCGGGAATGGGCAATCAGCCCCAGCATTTT	CASSYPGMGNQPQHF
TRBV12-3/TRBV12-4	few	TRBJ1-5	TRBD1	TGTGCCAGCAGCACAGGGGCGAGCAATCAGCCCCAGCATTTT	CASSTGASNQPQHF
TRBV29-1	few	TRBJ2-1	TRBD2	TGCAGCGTTGGGAAGCGGGAGGCCACCTACAATGAGCAGTTCTTC	CSVGKREATYNEQFF
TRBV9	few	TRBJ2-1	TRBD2	TGTGCCAGCAGCGTTCAACTAGCGGGAAATCATGAGCAGTTCTTC	CASSVQLAGNHEQFF
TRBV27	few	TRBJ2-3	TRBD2	TGTGCCAGCAGTTTACGACTAGCGGGAGGAGGCTATACGCAGTATTTT	CASSLRLAGGGYTQYF
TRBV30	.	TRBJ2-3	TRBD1	TGTGCCTGGACGGACCAAGCCGACAGGGTTACTTATACGCAGTATTTT	CAWTDQADRVTYTQYF
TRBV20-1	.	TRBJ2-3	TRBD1	TGCAGTGCTTCTAGGACAGGGGGCCTGAACACAGATACGCAGTATTTT	CSASRTGGLNTDTQYF
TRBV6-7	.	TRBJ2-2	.	TGTGCCAGCAGTTACTCGGTTAATGGGACCCGACAAAACACCGGGGAGCTGTTTTTT	CASSYSVNGTRQNTGELFF
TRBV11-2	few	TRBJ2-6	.	TGTGCCAGCAGCTTAGATATACAGGGCACTGGGGCCAACGTCCTGACTTTC	CASSLDIQGTGANVLTF
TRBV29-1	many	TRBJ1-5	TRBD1	TGCAGCGCCGGACAGGGTAGCAATCAGCCCCAGCATTTT	CSAGQGSNQPQHF